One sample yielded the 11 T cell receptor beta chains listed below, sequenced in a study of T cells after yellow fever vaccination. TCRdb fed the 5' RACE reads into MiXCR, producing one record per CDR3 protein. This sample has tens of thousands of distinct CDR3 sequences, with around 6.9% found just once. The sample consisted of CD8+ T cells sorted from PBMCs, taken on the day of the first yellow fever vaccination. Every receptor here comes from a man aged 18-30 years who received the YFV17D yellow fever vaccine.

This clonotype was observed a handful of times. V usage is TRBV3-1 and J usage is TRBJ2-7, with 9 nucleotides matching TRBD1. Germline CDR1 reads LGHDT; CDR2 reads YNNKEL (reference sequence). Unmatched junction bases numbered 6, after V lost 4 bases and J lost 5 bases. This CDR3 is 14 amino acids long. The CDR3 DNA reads TGTGCCAGCAGCCCGGGACAGGGTGGCGACGAGCAGTACTTC. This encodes CASSPGQGGDEQYF.

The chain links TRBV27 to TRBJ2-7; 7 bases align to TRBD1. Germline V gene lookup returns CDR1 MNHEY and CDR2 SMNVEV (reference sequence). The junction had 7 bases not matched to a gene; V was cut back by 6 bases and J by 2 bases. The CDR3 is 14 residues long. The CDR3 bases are TGTGCCAGCAGCATTACCGGGACAGCCTACGAGCAGTACGTC. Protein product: CASSITGTAYEQYV.

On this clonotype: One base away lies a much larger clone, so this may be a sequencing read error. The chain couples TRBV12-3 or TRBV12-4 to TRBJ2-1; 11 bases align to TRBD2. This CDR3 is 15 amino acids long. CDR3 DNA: TGTGCCAGCAGCCGTAGCGGGGGGGAATCTCATGAGCAGTCCTTC. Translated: CASSRSGGESHEQSF.

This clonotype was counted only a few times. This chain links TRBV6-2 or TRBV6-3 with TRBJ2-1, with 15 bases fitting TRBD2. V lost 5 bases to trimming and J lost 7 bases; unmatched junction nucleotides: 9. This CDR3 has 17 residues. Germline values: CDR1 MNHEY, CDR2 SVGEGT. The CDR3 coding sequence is TGTGCCAGCAGTGGGACTAGCGGGGGGCAGTCAACGAATGAGCAGTTCTTC. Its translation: CASSGTSGGQSTNEQFF.

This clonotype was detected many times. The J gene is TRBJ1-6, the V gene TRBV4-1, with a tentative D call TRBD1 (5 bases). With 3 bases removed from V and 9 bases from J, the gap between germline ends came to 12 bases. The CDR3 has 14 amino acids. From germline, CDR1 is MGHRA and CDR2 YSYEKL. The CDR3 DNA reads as TGCGCCAGCAGCCATGATGGGGGGTCTTCACCCCTCCACTTT. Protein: CASSHDGGSSPLHF.

CDR3 sequence reads: CASSVDGKDEQFF. The CDR3, as DNA: TGTGCCAGCAGCGTAGATGGGAAGGATGAGCAGTTCTTC. V is TRBV9 and J is TRBJ2-1; D is unresolved. Germline CDR1 reads SGDLS; CDR2 reads YYNGEE. V was trimmed by 0 bases and J by 8 bases, leaving 9 bases between them. This CDR3 has 13 amino acids. Full variable domain (missing parts from reference TRBV9 and TRBJ2-1): DSGVTQTPKHLITATGQRVTLRCSPRSGDLSVYWYQQSLDQGLQFLIQYYNGEERAKGNILERFSAQQFPDLHSELNLSSLELGDSALYFCASSVDGKDEQFFGPGTRLTVL.

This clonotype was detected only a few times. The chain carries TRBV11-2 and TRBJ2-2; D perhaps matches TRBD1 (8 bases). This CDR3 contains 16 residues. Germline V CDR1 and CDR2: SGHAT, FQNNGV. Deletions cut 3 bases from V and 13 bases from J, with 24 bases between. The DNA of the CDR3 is TGTGCCAGCAGCTTGGATACAGGGGGGGAAAACGGGAGGCTGTTTTTT. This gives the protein CASSLDTGGENGRLFF.

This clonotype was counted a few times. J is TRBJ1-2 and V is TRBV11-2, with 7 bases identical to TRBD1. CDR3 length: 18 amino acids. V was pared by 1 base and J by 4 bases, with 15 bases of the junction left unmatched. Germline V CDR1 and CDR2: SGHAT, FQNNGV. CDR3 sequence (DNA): TGTGCCAGCAGCTTAGTAGGCCGAGGGACAGATAGATTCTATGGCTACACCTTC. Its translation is CASSLVGRGTDRFYGYTF.

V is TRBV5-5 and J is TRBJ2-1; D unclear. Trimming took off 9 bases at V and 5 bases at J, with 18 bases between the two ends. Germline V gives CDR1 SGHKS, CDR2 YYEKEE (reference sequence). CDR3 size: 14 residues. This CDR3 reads CAIGPEVRHNEQFF. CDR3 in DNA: TGTGCCATCGGCCCCGAGGTCCGGCACAATGAGCAGTTCTTC.

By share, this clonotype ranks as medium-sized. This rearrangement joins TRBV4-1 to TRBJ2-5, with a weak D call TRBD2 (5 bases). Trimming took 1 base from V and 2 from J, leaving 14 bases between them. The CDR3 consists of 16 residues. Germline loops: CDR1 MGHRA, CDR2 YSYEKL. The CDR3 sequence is CASSQGAGITQETQYF. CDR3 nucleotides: TGCGCCAGCAGCCAAGGCGCCGGGATCACACAAGAGACCCAGTACTTC.

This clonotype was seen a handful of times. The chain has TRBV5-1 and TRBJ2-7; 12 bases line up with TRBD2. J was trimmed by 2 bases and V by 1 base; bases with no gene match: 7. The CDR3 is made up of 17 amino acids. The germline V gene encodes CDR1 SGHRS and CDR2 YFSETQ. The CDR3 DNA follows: TGCGCCAGCAGCTTGACCCCCCCTAGCGGGGGGGCCTACGAGCAGTACTTC. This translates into CASSLTPPSGGAYEQYF.